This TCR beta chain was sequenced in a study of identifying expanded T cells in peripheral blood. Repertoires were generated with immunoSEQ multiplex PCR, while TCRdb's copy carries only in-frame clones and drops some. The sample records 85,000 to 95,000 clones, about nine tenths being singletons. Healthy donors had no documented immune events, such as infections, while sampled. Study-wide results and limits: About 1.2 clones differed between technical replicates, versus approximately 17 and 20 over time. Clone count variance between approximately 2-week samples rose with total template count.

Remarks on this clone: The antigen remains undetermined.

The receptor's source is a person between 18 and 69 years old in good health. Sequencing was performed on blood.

CDR3 in amino acids: CASSFSPTGPFNTGELFF. The CDR3 DNA reads as TGTGCCAGCAGCTTTTCACCGACAGGGCCCTTTAACACCGGGGAGCTGTTTTTT. The rearrangement links TRBV7-8 to TRBJ2-2, with TRBD1 identical over 7 bases. Trimming cost V 3 bases and J 2 bases; bases outside gene matches: 12. This CDR3 comprises 18 residues. In germline, CDR1 is SGHVS, CDR2 FQNEAQ.